This TCR beta chain was recorded in a study of shared clonotypes between healthy human individuals. Study donors comprised healthy, HIV-negative adults devoid of recent acute infection or vaccination. Naive CD45RA+ and memory CD45RA-negative subsets were split from CD4+ cells. Data came from immunoSEQ multiplex PCR; TCRdb stores just in-frame clones and leaves some out. The repertoire consists of 550,000 to 700,000 clones, with around four fifths occurring once and the leading ten covering around 1.7%. CDR3 length equals 15 residues. V was shortened by 5 bases and J by 0 bases, with 11 bases between the two germline ends. Germline V gene data show CDR1 as MDHEN and CDR2 as SYDVKM.

The sequencing input was memory CD4+ T cells sorted from blood. This sample's subset: CD45RA-negative fraction. The receptor was isolated from a woman in her thirties in good health. The chain recombines TRBV28 with TRBJ1-5, with D perhaps matching TRBD1 (5 bases). CDR3 loop: CASSPRDASNQPQHF. The CDR3 DNA reads as TGTGCCAGCAGTCCTCGGGACGCTAGCAATCAGCCCCAGCATTTT.